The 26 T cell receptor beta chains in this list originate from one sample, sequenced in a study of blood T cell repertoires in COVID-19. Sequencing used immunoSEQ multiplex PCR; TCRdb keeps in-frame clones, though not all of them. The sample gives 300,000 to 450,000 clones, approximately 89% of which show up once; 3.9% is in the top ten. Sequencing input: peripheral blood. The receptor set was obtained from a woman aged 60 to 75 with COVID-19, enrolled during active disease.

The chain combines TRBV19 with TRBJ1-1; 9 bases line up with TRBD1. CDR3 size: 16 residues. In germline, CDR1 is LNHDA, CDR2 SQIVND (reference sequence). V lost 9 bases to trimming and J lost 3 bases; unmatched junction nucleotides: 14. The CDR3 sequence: CASRPRQGQGDTEAFF. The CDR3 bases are TGTGCCAGCAGACCCCGCCAGGGACAGGGTGACACTGAAGCTTTCTTT.

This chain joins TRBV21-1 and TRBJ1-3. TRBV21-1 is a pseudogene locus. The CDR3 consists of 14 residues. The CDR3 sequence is CASPPGLSGNTIYF. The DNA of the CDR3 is TGTGCCAGCCCCCCCGGACTCTCTGGAAACACCATATATTTT.

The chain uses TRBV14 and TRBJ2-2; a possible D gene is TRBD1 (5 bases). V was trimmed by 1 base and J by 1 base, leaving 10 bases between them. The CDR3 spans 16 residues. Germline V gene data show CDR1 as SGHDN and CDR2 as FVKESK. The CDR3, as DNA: TGTGCCAGCAGCCAAGTACGGACAAGGAACACCGGGGAGCTGTTTTTT. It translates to CASSQVRTRNTGELFF.

The CDR3 protein is CASTPGGWQGTEAFF. CDR3 DNA sequence: TGTGCCAGCACCCCAGGGGGTTGGCAGGGGACTGAAGCTTTCTTT. The chain joins TRBV7-9 to TRBJ1-1, with TRBD1 matching 7 bases. This CDR3 has 15 residues. With 7 bases clipped from V and 5 bases from J, the junction kept 13 bases outside the gene matches. Germline assignment: CDR1 SEHNR and CDR2 FQNEAQ (reference sequence).

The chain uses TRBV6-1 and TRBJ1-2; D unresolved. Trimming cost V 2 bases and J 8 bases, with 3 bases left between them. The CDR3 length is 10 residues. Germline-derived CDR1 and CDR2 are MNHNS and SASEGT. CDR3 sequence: CASSERGYTF. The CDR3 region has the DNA TGTGCCAGCAGTGAACGGGGCTACACCTTC.

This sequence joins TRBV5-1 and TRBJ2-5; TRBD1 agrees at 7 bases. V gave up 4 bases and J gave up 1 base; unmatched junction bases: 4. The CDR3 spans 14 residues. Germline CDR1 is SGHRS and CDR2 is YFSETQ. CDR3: CASSQGQPQETQYF. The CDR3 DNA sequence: TGCGCCAGCAGCCAGGGACAGCCCCAAGAGACCCAGTACTTC.

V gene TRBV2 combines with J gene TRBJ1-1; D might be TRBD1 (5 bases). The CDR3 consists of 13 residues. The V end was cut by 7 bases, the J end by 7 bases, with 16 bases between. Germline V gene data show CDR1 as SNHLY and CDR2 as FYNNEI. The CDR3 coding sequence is TGTGCCAGCACTCGGGGGGGTACGTATGAAGCTTTCTTT. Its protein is CASTRGGTYEAFF.

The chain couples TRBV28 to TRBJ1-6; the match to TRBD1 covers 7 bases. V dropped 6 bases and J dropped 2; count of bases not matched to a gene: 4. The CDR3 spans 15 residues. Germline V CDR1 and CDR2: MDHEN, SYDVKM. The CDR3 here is CASSEDRAYNSPLHF. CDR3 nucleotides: TGTGCCAGCAGCGAAGACAGGGCCTATAATTCACCCCTCCACTTT.

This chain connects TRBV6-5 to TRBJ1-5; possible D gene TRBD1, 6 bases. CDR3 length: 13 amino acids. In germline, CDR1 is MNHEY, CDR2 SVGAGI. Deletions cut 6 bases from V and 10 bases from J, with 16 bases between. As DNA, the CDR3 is TGTGCCAGCAGGCTGACAGGAATCAGCCCCCAGCATTTT. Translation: CASRLTGISPQHF.

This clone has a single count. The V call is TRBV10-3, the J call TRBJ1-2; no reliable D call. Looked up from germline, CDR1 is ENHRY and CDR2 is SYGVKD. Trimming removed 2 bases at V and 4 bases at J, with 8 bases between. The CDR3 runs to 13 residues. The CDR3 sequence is CAISEQEGYGYTF. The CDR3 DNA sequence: TGTGCCATCAGTGAGCAGGAAGGCTATGGCTACACCTTC.

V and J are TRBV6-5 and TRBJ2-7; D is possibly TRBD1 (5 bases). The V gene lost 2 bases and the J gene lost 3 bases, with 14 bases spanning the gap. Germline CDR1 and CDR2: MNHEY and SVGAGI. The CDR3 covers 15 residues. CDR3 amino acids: CASSYHQTGGYEQYF. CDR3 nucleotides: TGTGCCAGCAGTTACCACCAAACAGGCGGCTACGAGCAGTACTTC.

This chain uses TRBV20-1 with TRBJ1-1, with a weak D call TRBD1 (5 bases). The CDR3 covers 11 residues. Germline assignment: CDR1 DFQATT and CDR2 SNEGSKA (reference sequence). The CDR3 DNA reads TGCAGGACCCGGAGGGGCACTGAAGCTTTCTTT. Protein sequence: CRTRRGTEAFF.

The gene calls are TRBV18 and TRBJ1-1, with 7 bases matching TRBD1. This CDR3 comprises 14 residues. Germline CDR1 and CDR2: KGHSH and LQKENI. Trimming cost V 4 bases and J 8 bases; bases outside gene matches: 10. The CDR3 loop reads CASSLGQKKREAFF. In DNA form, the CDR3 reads TGTGCCAGCTCACTGGGACAGAAAAAGAGAGAAGCTTTCTTT.

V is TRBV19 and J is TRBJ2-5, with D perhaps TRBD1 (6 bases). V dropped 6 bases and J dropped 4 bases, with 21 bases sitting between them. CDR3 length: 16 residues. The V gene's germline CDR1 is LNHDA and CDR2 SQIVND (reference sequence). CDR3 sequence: CASSPHAGSDRETQYF. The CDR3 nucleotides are TGTGCCAGTAGCCCCCATGCTGGTTCGGACAGAGAGACCCAGTACTTC. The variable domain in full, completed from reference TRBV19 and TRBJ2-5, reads DGGITQSPKYLFRKEGQNVTLSCEQNLNHDAMYWYRQDPGQGLRLIYYSQIVNDFQKGDIAEGYSVSREKKESFPLTVTSAQKNPTAFYLCASSPHAGSDRETQYFGPGTRLLVL.

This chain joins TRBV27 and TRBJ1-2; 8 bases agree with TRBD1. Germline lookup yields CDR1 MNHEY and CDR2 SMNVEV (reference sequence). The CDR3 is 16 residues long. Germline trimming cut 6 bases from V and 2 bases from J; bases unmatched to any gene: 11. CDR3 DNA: TGTGCCAGCAGCCCCAGCCACACAGGGGGAAACTATGGCTACACCTTC. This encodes CASSPSHTGGNYGYTF.

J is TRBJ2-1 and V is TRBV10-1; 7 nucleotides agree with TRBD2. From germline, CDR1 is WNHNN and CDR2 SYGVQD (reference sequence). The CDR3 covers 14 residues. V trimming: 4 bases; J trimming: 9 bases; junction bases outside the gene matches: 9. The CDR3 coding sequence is TGCGCCAGCAGTGGCCACCGGGTAGCGGGTGAGCAGTTCTTC. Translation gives CASSGHRVAGEQFF.

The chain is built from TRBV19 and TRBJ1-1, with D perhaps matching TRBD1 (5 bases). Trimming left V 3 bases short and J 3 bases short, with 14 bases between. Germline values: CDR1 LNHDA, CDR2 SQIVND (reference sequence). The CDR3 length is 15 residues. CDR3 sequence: CASSMGGVEDTEAFF. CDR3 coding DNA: TGTGCCAGTAGTATGGGGGGGGTAGAGGACACTGAAGCTTTCTTT.

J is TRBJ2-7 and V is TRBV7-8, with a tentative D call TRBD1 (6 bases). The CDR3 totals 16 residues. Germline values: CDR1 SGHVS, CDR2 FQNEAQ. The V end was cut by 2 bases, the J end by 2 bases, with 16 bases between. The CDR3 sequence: CASSLIAIGDTYEQYF. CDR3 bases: TGTGCCAGCAGCTTAATCGCGATCGGGGACACCTACGAGCAGTACTTC.

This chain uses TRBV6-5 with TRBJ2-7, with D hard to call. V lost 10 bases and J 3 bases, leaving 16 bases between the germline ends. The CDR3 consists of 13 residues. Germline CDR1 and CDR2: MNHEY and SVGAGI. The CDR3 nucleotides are TGTGCCACTAGGAGCGAAAATCACTACGAGCAGTACTTC. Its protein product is CATRSENHYEQYF.

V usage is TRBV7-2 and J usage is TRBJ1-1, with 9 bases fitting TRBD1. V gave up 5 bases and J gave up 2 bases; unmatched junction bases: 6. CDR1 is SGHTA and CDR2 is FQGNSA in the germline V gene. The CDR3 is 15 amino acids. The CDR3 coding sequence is TGTGCCAGCAGCCGGGACAGGGATCGAAACACTGAAGCTTTCTTT. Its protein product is CASSRDRDRNTEAFF.

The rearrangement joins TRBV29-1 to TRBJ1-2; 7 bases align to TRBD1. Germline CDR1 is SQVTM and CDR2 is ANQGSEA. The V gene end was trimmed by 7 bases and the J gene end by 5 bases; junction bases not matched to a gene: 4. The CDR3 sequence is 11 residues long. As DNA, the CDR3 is TGCAGCGCAGACAGGGATTATGGCTACACCTTC. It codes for CSADRDYGYTF.

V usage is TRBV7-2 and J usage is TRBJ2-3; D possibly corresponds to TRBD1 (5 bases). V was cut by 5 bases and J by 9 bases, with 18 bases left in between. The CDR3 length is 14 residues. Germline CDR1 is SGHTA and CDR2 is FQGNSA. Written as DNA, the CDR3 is TGTGCCAGCAGCCCGGTTGGGGCAGTAGAAACGCAGTATTTT. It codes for CASSPVGAVETQYF.

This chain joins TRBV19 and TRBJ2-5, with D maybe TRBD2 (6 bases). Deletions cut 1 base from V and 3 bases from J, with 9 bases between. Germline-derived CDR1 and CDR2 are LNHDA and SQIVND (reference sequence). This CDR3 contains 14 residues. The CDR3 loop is CASSIVRGEETQYF. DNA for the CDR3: TGTGCCAGTAGTATAGTGCGCGGGGAAGAGACCCAGTACTTC.

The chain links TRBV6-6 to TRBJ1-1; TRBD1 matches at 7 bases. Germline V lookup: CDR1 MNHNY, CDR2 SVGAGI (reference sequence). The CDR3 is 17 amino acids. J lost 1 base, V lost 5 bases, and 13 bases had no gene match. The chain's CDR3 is CASSPSQGVMGNTEAFF. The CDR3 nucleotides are TGTGCCAGCAGTCCTTCGCAGGGGGTGATGGGGAACACTGAAGCTTTCTTT.

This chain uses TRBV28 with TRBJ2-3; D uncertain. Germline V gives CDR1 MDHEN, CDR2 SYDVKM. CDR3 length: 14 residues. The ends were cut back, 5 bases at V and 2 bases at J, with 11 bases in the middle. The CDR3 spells CASSPSSLTDTQYF. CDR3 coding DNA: TGTGCCAGCAGTCCTTCCTCCCTCACAGATACGCAGTATTTT.

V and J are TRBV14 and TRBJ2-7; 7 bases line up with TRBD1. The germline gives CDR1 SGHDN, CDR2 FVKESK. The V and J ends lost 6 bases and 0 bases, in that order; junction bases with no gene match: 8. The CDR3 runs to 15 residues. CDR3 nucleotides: TGTGCCAGCAGAAGCTCCGGGACAGCCTCCTACGAGCAGTACTTC. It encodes CASRSSGTASYEQYF.